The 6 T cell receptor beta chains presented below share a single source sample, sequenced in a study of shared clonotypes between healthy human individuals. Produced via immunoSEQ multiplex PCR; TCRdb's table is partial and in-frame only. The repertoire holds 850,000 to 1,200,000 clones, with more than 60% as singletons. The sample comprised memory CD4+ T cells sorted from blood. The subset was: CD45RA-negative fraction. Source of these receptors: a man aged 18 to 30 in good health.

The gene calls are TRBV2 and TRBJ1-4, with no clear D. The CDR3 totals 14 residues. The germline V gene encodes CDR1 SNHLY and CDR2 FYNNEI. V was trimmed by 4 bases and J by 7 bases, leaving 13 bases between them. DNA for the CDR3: TGTGCCAGCAGTGTATCCGCTCGAAGTGAAAAACTGTTTTTT. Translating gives CASSVSARSEKLFF.

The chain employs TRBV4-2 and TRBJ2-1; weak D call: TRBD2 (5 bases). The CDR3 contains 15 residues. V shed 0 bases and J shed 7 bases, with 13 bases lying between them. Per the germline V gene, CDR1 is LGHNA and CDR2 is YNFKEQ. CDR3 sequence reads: CASSQDQTSWNEQFF. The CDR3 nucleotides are TGTGCCAGCAGCCAAGATCAAACTAGTTGGAATGAGCAGTTCTTC.

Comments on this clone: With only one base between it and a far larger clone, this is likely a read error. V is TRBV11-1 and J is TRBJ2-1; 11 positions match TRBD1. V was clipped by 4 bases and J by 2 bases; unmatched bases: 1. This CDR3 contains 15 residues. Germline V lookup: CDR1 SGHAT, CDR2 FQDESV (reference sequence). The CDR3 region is CASSSGQGAYNEQFF. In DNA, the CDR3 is TGTGCCAGCAGCTCGGGACAGGGGGCCTACAATGAGCAGTTCTTC.

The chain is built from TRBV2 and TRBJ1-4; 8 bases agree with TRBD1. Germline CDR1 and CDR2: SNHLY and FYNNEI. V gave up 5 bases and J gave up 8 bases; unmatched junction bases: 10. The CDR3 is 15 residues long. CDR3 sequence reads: CASSWETGDREKLFF. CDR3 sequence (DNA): TGTGCCAGCAGTTGGGAGACAGGGGATCGGGAAAAACTGTTTTTT.

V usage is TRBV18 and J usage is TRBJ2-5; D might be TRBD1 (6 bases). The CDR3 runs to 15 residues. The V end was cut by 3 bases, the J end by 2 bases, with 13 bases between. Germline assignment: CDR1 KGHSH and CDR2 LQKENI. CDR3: CASSPAPGAQETQYF. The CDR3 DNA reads TGTGCCAGCTCACCCGCGCCAGGGGCTCAAGAGACCCAGTACTTC.

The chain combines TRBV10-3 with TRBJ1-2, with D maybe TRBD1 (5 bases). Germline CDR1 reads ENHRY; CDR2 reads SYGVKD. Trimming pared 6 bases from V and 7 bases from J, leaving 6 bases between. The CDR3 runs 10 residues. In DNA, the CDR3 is TGTGCCATCAGGGGGGGTGGCTACACCTTC. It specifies CAIRGGGYTF.